Listed below are T cell receptor beta chains from one sample, sequenced in a study of T cells in Graves' hyperthyroidism and ophthalmopathy. Using its own MiXCR run on the multiplex PCR reads, TCRdb lists one record per CDR3 protein. The sample yields more than 650,000 distinct CDR3 sequences, roughly 15% seen once. The sample taken for sequencing was blood. Receptors originate from a woman under 30 with Graves' hyperthyroidism. CDR3s include the opening cysteine and the closing phenylalanine or tryptophan. The D gene is left open where the match is weak.

j_call,d_call,v_call,cdr3_aa
TRBJ2-5,-,TRBV7-8,CASSLRRPGHGTETQYF
TRBJ2-7,TRBD1,TRBV3-1,CASSQPGQGAFYEQYF
TRBJ2-1,-,TRBV28,CASSLLALRTYNEQFF
TRBJ1-5,-,TRBV28,CASIVGGSRQPQHF
TRBJ2-7,-,TRBV19,CASSIAISGEQYF
TRBJ2-2,TRBD2,TRBV20-1,CSAGDSGRTGELFF
TRBJ1-4,-,TRBV18,CASSLSDPANEKLFF
TRBJ2-1,TRBD2,TRBV20-1,CSARLTSLNEQFF
TRBJ2-5,-,TRBV20-1,CSARASGRLQETQYF
TRBJ2-2,TRBD1,TRBV6-1,CASSNRNRGLNTGELFF
TRBJ2-4,TRBD2,TRBV5-5,CASSPLGLAGGQAKNIQYF
TRBJ2-5,TRBD2,TRBV7-2,CASSLPILAGVETQYF
TRBJ2-1,TRBD2,TRBV2,CASRGTSGSQRDEQFF
TRBJ2-1,TRBD2,TRBV7-9,CASSPLTSGSLYNEQFF
TRBJ2-2,-,TRBV9,CASSVAAGELFF
TRBJ2-7,TRBD1,TRBV5-1,CASNSGTVQAEQYF
TRBJ1-5,TRBD1,TRBV6-2/TRBV6-3,CASSYSGTGSYQPQHF
TRBJ2-7,TRBD2,TRBV27,CASSYAGTTNEQYF
TRBJ2-1,TRBD1,TRBV12-3/TRBV12-4,CASNPGQGYNEQFF
TRBJ2-3,TRBD2,TRBV20-1,CSARGGPGGVMNTQYF
TRBJ2-7,-,TRBV10-2,CASSEPSDILSAYEQYF
TRBJ2-6,-,TRBV30,CAWSQPPGVGANVLTF
TRBJ2-7,TRBD2,TRBV12-3/TRBV12-4,CASSPSWEGPYEQYF
TRBJ1-1,-,TRBV7-8,CASSSPRVTEAFF
TRBJ2-7,TRBD1,TRBV12-3/TRBV12-4,CASSLYRGYEQYF
TRBJ2-5,-,TRBV7-7,CASSLSGGYQETQYF
TRBJ2-2,TRBD1,TRBV2,CAGRQGAGELFF
TRBJ2-1,TRBD2,TRBV27,CASSTPGTSLNEQFF
TRBJ1-6,-,TRBV20-1,CSARFRWNSPLHF
TRBJ1-1,-,TRBV20-1,CSGGPSAEAFF
TRBJ1-5,-,TRBV7-9,CASSYGSGNGGQPQHF
TRBJ1-1,-,TRBV13,CASSGEPNTEAFF
TRBJ2-5,-,TRBV7-6,CASSLGSQGMETQYF
TRBJ1-5,-,TRBV30,CAWAGGVLGPQHF
TRBJ2-2,-,TRBV4-1,CASSLLSRAREVAGELFF
TRBJ1-4,TRBD1,TRBV5-1,CASSPGTAATNEKLFF
TRBJ1-1,-,TRBV30,CAWRGRWNTEAFF
TRBJ1-6,-,TRBV2,CASTWDRGYSSPLHF
TRBJ2-7,-,TRBV29-1,CSVGGGPAFYEQYF